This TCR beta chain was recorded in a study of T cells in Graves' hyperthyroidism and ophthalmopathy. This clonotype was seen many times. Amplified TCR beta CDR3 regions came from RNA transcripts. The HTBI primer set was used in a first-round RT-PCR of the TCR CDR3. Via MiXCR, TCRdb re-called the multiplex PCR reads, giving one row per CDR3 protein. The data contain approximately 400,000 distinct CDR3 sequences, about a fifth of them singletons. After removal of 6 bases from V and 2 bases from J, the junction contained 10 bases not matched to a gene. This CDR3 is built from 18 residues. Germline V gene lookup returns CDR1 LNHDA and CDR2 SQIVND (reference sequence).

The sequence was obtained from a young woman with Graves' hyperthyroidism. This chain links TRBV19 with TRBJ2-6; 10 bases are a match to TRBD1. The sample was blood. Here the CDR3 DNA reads TGTGCCAGTAGCTCGGGACAGGGGTTTGGAGCTGGGGCCAACGTCCTGACTTTC. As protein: CASSSGQGFGAGANVLTF.